This passage covers 7 T cell receptor beta chains from one sample sequenced in a study of T-cell reconstitution after alpha-beta-depleted transplantation in children. TCRbeta library construction was performed incorporating unique molecular identifiers. TCRdb itself ran the PCR reads through MiXCR, one entry per CDR3 protein. The table lists around 600,000 distinct CDR3 sequences, 23% of them singletons. Sequences were derived from PBMCs, mostly from graft donor cells, sampled 360 days after TCRalphabeta/CD19-depleted stem cell transplant. Receptors were obtained from a boy younger than two who had a stem cell transplant for acute myeloid leukemia, so the T cells may come from the graft donor.

There are many counts of this clonotype. This chain uses TRBV6-1 with TRBJ1-2; D might be TRBD1 (5 bases). Germline CDR1 MNHNS, CDR2 SASEGT. There are 14 residues in the CDR3. The V gene lost 6 bases and the J gene lost 0 bases, with 11 bases spanning the gap. The CDR3, as DNA: TGTGCCAGCAGAGCCGACAGCGCTAACTATGGCTACACCTTC. It codes for CASRADSANYGYTF.

This chain joins TRBV20-1 and TRBJ2-7; no reliable D call. Germline CDR1 DFQATT, CDR2 SNEGSKA (reference sequence). The CDR3 runs to 13 residues. V lost 0 bases and J lost 2, with 8 bases in between. In nucleotides, the CDR3 is TGCAGTGCTAGAGATGGGCCCACCTACGAGCAGTACTTC. It yields the protein CSARDGPTYEQYF.

There are a few counts of this clonotype. The CDR3, as DNA: TGTGCCAGCCAAATCAAGGGGCACGAGCAGTACGTC. Translation gives CASQIKGHEQYV. The chain links TRBV28 to TRBJ2-7, with D possibly TRBD1 on 5 matching bases. V was pared by 8 bases and J by 5 bases, with 13 bases between. Germline CDR1 reads MDHEN; CDR2 reads SYDVKM. The CDR3 totals 12 residues.

The chain is built from TRBV7-6 and TRBJ2-7; no clear D. The CDR3 consists of 13 residues. The ends were cut back, 1 base at V and 7 bases at J, with 11 bases in the middle. Germline CDR1 is SGHVS and CDR2 is FNYEAQ. The DNA for the CDR3 is TGTGCCAGCAGCTTAGGGGAACTCATGGAGCAGTACGTC. Its translation is CASSLGELMEQYV.

Concerning this clonotype itself: A much larger clonotype is one base distant, so this may be a read error. V and J are TRBV7-9 and TRBJ2-5; D uncertain. The CDR3 is 13 residues long. V gave up 2 bases and J gave up 3 bases, with 7 bases separating them. Germline CDR1 and CDR2: SEHNR and FQNEAQ (reference sequence). CDR3 sequence (DNA): TGTGCCAGCAGCTTATTCAGCGAAGAGACCCAGTACTTC. Protein sequence: CASSLFSEETQYF.

The chain combines TRBV18 with TRBJ2-7; D remains ambiguous. Germline V gene lookup returns CDR1 KGHSH and CDR2 LQKENI. V was pared by 0 bases and J by 4 bases, with 13 bases between. This CDR3 region has 15 residues. The CDR3 protein is CASSPPSGPWYEQYF. The DNA for the CDR3 is TGTGCCAGCTCACCACCGTCGGGTCCCTGGTACGAGCAGTACTTC.

This clonotype was seen repeatedly, ten times or more. The genes are TRBV10-3 and TRBJ2-1; a possible D gene is TRBD1 (5 bases). The CDR3 runs 16 residues. Looked up from germline, CDR1 is ENHRY and CDR2 is SYGVKD. Trimming pared 3 bases from V and 2 bases from J, leaving 14 bases between. CDR3 bases: TGTGCCATCAGTGATGCACGACAGTATACCTACAATGAGCAGTTCTTC. As protein: CAISDARQYTYNEQFF.